Presented here are 3 T cell receptor beta chains from one specimen sequenced in a study of shared clonotypes between healthy human individuals. The protocol was immunoSEQ multiplex PCR, while the TCRdb copy is restricted to in-frame clones and leaves out a portion. Of about 2 million clones listed, around 95% are singletons. Sequenced sample: naive CD4+ T cells sorted from blood. Indicated subset: CD45RA+ positively selected. Every receptor here comes from a man aged 18-30 years in good health.

The chain has TRBV7-8 and TRBJ2-7, with a weak D call TRBD2 (6 bases). This CDR3 has 13 amino acids. Germline CDR1 SGHVS, CDR2 FQNEAQ. V shed 5 bases and J shed 4 bases, with 12 bases lying between them. This CDR3 is CASSVGGLYEQYF. CDR3 nucleotides: TGTGCCAGCAGCGTGGGAGGCCTTTACGAGCAGTACTTC.

V usage is TRBV6-5 and J usage is TRBJ2-7; D is uncertain. V shed 5 bases and J shed 0 bases, with 17 bases lying between them. The CDR3 has 16 residues. Germline V gene lookup returns CDR1 MNHEY and CDR2 SVGAGI. The CDR3 bases are TGTGCCAGCAGTAACTACGGTGGCGGTGCCTCCTACGAGCAGTACTTC. Amino acid sequence: CASSNYGGGASYEQYF.

The chain has TRBV6-6 and TRBJ1-5; D might be TRBD1 (6 bases). There are 12 residues in the CDR3. Trimming removed 11 bases at V and 3 bases at J, with 11 bases between. CDR1 is MNHNY, CDR2 SVGAGI, per germline (reference sequence). The CDR3 reads CAGRDNNQPQHF. The DNA for the CDR3 is TGTGCCGGAAGGGACAACAATCAGCCCCAGCATTTT.